This TCR beta chain was captured by sequencing in a study of CD8 T cells in Susac syndrome. The germline V gene has CDR1 MNHEY and CDR2 SVGAGI. V lost 2 bases and J lost 14, with 16 bases in between. The length of the CDR3 is 14 residues. Random hexamers were used to reverse transcribe roughly 0.45 to 1 ug of RNA. A single record per CDR3 protein comes from TCRdb applying MiXCR to the immunoSEQ multiplex PCR reads. The profile shows more than 150,000 distinct CDR3 sequences, around 94% of them singletons. This receptor was taken from a human donor in good health. Sequences were obtained from CD4+ T cells from PBMCs. This chain uses TRBV6-5 with TRBJ1-6; no reliable D call. DNA for the CDR3: TGTGCCAGCAGTTACGAGAGGGAGTTCTCAGCCCTCCACTTT. Protein sequence: CASSYEREFSALHF.